This TCR beta chain was identified in a study of Graves' ophthalmopathy and Graves' hyperthyroidism. It was on clinical symptoms, serum thyroxine, TRAb, thyroid ultrasound and orbital computed tomography that diagnosis relied. The PBMCs used were ones drawn from 9.5 to 10 ml of fresh peripheral blood. With regard to this clonotype: What it recognizes is unknown.

Study findings and constraints: Ophthalmopathy and stable hyperthyroidism were discriminated by a 13-signature model, with approximately 89% sensitivity and around 77% specificity.

From RNA, the CDR3 regions of TCR beta chains were amplified and sequenced. HTBI primers were employed in first-round RT-PCR, then a second-round multiplex PCR followed. TCRdb analysed the multiplex PCR reads with MiXCR anew, one entry per CDR3 protein. The sample holds hundreds of thousands of distinct CDR3 sequences, around 42% seen once. Trimming removed 7 bases from V and 2 bases from J, with 14 bases in between. The CDR3 spans 14 residues. The source is an adult man with Graves' ophthalmopathy. This chain connects TRBV12-3 or TRBV12-4 to TRBJ1-2, with D perhaps TRBD1 (6 bases). The source material was peripheral blood. CDR3 sequence: CASNWGGQNYGYTF. CDR3 bases: TGTGCCAGCAATTGGGGAGGACAGAACTATGGCTACACCTTC.